Listed below are T cell receptor beta chains from one sample, sequenced in a study of blood T cell repertoires in COVID-19. The repertoire was sequenced with immunoSEQ multiplex PCR; TCRdb's copy has only in-frame clones and lacks some. The sample consists of approximately 34,000 clones, 80% to 95% of them appearing once. Sequencing was performed on peripheral blood. The receptors shown here come from a man aged 60 to 69 with acute or convalescent COVID-19. CDR3s include the opening cysteine and the closing phenylalanine or tryptophan. The D gene is left open where the match is weak. Clone size appears in some rows only: once, few, many, or a class for an expanded clone.

d_call: TRBD1; j_call: TRBJ1-5; cdr3_length: 17; clone_size: NA; v_call: TRBV19; cdr3_nt: TGTGCCAGTAGTATAAGGGACAGGGTAAAATCCGATCAGCCCCAGCATTTT; cdr3_aa: CASSIRDRVKSDQPQHF
d_call: TRBD1; j_call: TRBJ1-4; cdr3_length: 16; clone_size: once; v_call: TRBV2; cdr3_nt: TGTGCCAGCAGTCACCCCGGACAGGGGGCGCGAGAAAAACTGTTTTTT; cdr3_aa: CASSHPGQGAREKLFF
d_call: TRBD1; j_call: TRBJ1-1; cdr3_length: 16; clone_size: NA; v_call: TRBV5-1; cdr3_nt: TGCGCCAGCAGCCGAAGGACAGGGAGGTCGGACACTGAAGCTTTCTTT; cdr3_aa: CASSRRTGRSDTEAFF
d_call: NA; j_call: TRBJ2-3; cdr3_length: 16; clone_size: NA; v_call: TRBV6-1; cdr3_nt: TGTGCCAGCAGTGAAACCGTACTAGCTAGCACAGATACGCAGTATTTT; cdr3_aa: CASSETVLASTDTQYF
d_call: TRBD1; j_call: TRBJ2-1; cdr3_length: 13; clone_size: NA; v_call: TRBV12-5; cdr3_nt: TGTGCTAGCACCGACACTTGGACAGGAGAGCAGTTCTTC; cdr3_aa: CASTDTWTGEQFF
d_call: TRBD1; j_call: TRBJ2-7; cdr3_length: 14; clone_size: NA; v_call: TRBV30; cdr3_nt: TGTGCCTGGAGTACCTACCGGACAGGGTACGAGCAGTACTTC; cdr3_aa: CAWSTYRTGYEQYF
d_call: TRBD2; j_call: TRBJ2-1; cdr3_length: 14; clone_size: NA; v_call: TRBV15; cdr3_nt: TGTGCCACCAGCAAGCGGGACTCCTACAATGAGCAGTTCTTC; cdr3_aa: CATSKRDSYNEQFF
d_call: TRBD1; j_call: TRBJ1-1; cdr3_length: 15; clone_size: NA; v_call: TRBV19; cdr3_nt: TGTGCCAGTAGTATGGGGGACAGGGGGAACACTGAAGCTTTCTTT; cdr3_aa: CASSMGDRGNTEAFF
d_call: NA; j_call: TRBJ1-4; cdr3_length: 15; clone_size: NA; v_call: TRBV27; cdr3_nt: TGTGCCAGCAGTTTATCGCGGGCTAACAATGAAAAACTGTTTTTT; cdr3_aa: CASSLSRANNEKLFF
d_call: TRBD2; j_call: TRBJ2-2; cdr3_length: 17; clone_size: once; v_call: TRBV11-2; cdr3_nt: TGTGCCAGCAGCTACACCGGACTAGCGGGAGGCACCGGGGAGCTGTTTTTT; cdr3_aa: CASSYTGLAGGTGELFF
d_call: TRBD2; j_call: TRBJ2-3; cdr3_length: 16; clone_size: NA; v_call: TRBV4-3; cdr3_nt: TGCGCCAGCAGCCAAGATGGCGGACTAGGCACAGATACGCAGTATTTT; cdr3_aa: CASSQDGGLGTDTQYF
d_call: NA; j_call: TRBJ2-3; cdr3_length: 16; clone_size: NA; v_call: TRBV3-1/TRBV3-2; cdr3_nt: TGTGCCAGCAGCCAAGACGTGGCAGGGAACACAGATACGCAGTATTTT; cdr3_aa: CASSQDVAGNTDTQYF
d_call: TRBD2; j_call: TRBJ2-1; cdr3_length: 15; clone_size: NA; v_call: TRBV6-2/TRBV6-3; cdr3_nt: TGTGCCAGCAGTTATGGCGGGAGGGCCGTAGATGAGCAGTTCTTC; cdr3_aa: CASSYGGRAVDEQFF
d_call: NA; j_call: TRBJ2-2; cdr3_length: 15; clone_size: NA; v_call: TRBV11-2; cdr3_nt: TGTGCCAGCAGCCCCCGGACTTCGAACACCGGGGAGCTGTTTTTT; cdr3_aa: CASSPRTSNTGELFF
d_call: NA; j_call: TRBJ2-3; cdr3_length: 14; clone_size: NA; v_call: TRBV7-2; cdr3_nt: TGTGCCAGCAGCTTAGCGGGAGGCAAAGATACGCAGTATTTT; cdr3_aa: CASSLAGGKDTQYF
d_call: NA; j_call: TRBJ2-7; cdr3_length: 14; clone_size: NA; v_call: TRBV6-1; cdr3_nt: TGTGCCAGCAGTGAAGCTGGCCCCTCCTACGAGCAGTACTTC; cdr3_aa: CASSEAGPSYEQYF
d_call: NA; j_call: TRBJ1-2; cdr3_length: 14; clone_size: NA; v_call: TRBV11-3; cdr3_nt: TGTGCCAGCAGCTTATCAGGGGTTAACTATGGCTACACCTTC; cdr3_aa: CASSLSGVNYGYTF
d_call: NA; j_call: TRBJ1-2; cdr3_length: 13; clone_size: NA; v_call: TRBV4-2; cdr3_nt: TGTGCCAGCAGCCCGGGACTGCTTTATGGCTACACCTTC; cdr3_aa: CASSPGLLYGYTF
d_call: TRBD2; j_call: TRBJ2-3; cdr3_length: 13; clone_size: once; v_call: TRBV30; cdr3_nt: TGTGCCTCGCTCACTAGCGGGGCAGATACGCAGTATTTT; cdr3_aa: CASLTSGADTQYF
d_call: TRBD1; j_call: TRBJ2-5; cdr3_length: 14; clone_size: NA; v_call: TRBV7-9; cdr3_nt: TGTGCCAGCAGCACTGGACAGGGTCGAGAGACCCAGTACTTC; cdr3_aa: CASSTGQGRETQYF
d_call: TRBD1; j_call: TRBJ2-5; cdr3_length: 14; clone_size: once; v_call: TRBV19; cdr3_nt: TGTGCCAGTAGCTCGGCCAGGACAGGGGAGACCCAGTACTTC; cdr3_aa: CASSSARTGETQYF
d_call: TRBD2; j_call: TRBJ2-2; cdr3_length: 17; clone_size: NA; v_call: TRBV5-1; cdr3_nt: TGCGCCAGCAGCTTGGCCACTAGCGGGAAGGACACCGGGGAGCTGTTTTTT; cdr3_aa: CASSLATSGKDTGELFF
d_call: NA; j_call: TRBJ1-2; cdr3_length: 14; clone_size: NA; v_call: TRBV24-1; cdr3_nt: TGTGCCACCAGTGGCGCCGGGGGGCGCGAAGGCTACACCTTC; cdr3_aa: CATSGAGGREGYTF
d_call: NA; j_call: TRBJ1-2; cdr3_length: 17; clone_size: NA; v_call: TRBV18; cdr3_nt: TGTGCCAGCTCACCCTCCGCCCCAAAGGGAGGTAGCTATGGCTACACCTTC; cdr3_aa: CASSPSAPKGGSYGYTF
d_call: TRBD1; j_call: TRBJ1-6; cdr3_length: 15; clone_size: NA; v_call: TRBV6-6; cdr3_nt: TGTGCCAGCAGTCTCAGGGGGAACTATAATTCACCCCTCCACTTT; cdr3_aa: CASSLRGNYNSPLHF
d_call: NA; j_call: TRBJ2-5; cdr3_length: 15; clone_size: NA; v_call: TRBV7-2; cdr3_nt: TGTGCCAGCAGCTTAGCGGGGCTAGGGCCAGGGACCCAGTACTTC; cdr3_aa: CASSLAGLGPGTQYF
d_call: TRBD1; j_call: TRBJ1-6; cdr3_length: 14; clone_size: NA; v_call: TRBV6-4; cdr3_nt: TGTGCCAGCAGTCAAGACAGGGACGACTCACCCCTCCACTTT; cdr3_aa: CASSQDRDDSPLHF
d_call: TRBD2; j_call: TRBJ2-7; cdr3_length: 18; clone_size: NA; v_call: TRBV7-9; cdr3_nt: TGTGCCAGCAACGAACCGGGACTAGCGGGAGGGCATCCTAACGAGCAGTACTTC; cdr3_aa: CASNEPGLAGGHPNEQYF
d_call: TRBD2; j_call: TRBJ2-1; cdr3_length: 16; clone_size: NA; v_call: TRBV11-3; cdr3_nt: TGTGCCAGCAGTCCCCGGGCTAGCGGCTCCTACAATGAGCAGTTCTTC; cdr3_aa: CASSPRASGSYNEQFF
d_call: TRBD1; j_call: TRBJ1-2; cdr3_length: 11; clone_size: few; v_call: TRBV20-1; cdr3_nt: TGCAGTGTCAGGGGGGTAAGGGGCTACACCTTC; cdr3_aa: CSVRGVRGYTF
d_call: NA; j_call: TRBJ1-3; cdr3_length: 12; clone_size: NA; v_call: TRBV11-2; cdr3_nt: TGTGCCAGCAGCTTAGGGTCGAGCACCATATATTTT; cdr3_aa: CASSLGSSTIYF
d_call: NA; j_call: TRBJ1-2; cdr3_length: 8; clone_size: NA; v_call: TRBV20-1; cdr3_nt: TGCAGTGGCGGAGGCTACACCTTC; cdr3_aa: CSGGGYTF
d_call: TRBD2; j_call: TRBJ2-2; cdr3_length: 15; clone_size: NA; v_call: TRBV19; cdr3_nt: TGTGCCAGTAAACTAGCGGGATTGCGCACCGGGGAGCTGTTTTTT; cdr3_aa: CASKLAGLRTGELFF
d_call: NA; j_call: TRBJ2-1; cdr3_length: 14; clone_size: NA; v_call: TRBV10-3; cdr3_nt: TGTGCCATCAGTGTAGAGGTACCTTACAATGAGCAGTTCTTC; cdr3_aa: CAISVEVPYNEQFF
d_call: NA; j_call: TRBJ2-2; cdr3_length: 13; clone_size: NA; v_call: TRBV2; cdr3_nt: TGTGCCAGCACCGCAACAATCTCCGGGGAGCTGTTTTTT; cdr3_aa: CASTATISGELFF
d_call: NA; j_call: TRBJ1-1; cdr3_length: 13; clone_size: NA; v_call: TRBV6-5; cdr3_nt: TGTGCCAGCAGTTTTGTCCGGAACACTGAAGCTTTCTTT; cdr3_aa: CASSFVRNTEAFF
d_call: TRBD1; j_call: TRBJ1-2; cdr3_length: 13; clone_size: NA; v_call: TRBV7-2; cdr3_nt: TGTGCCAGCAGCTCTGACAGGGGCTATGGCTACACCTTC; cdr3_aa: CASSSDRGYGYTF
d_call: NA; j_call: TRBJ1-5; cdr3_length: 14; clone_size: NA; v_call: TRBV7-2; cdr3_nt: TGTGCCAGCAGCGTTGGCCAGAACAATCAGCCCCAGCATTTT; cdr3_aa: CASSVGQNNQPQHF
d_call: TRBD2; j_call: TRBJ2-5; cdr3_length: 15; clone_size: NA; v_call: TRBV18; cdr3_nt: TGTGCCAGCTCACCCCGAGGGAGGGAGCAAGAGACCCAGTACTTC; cdr3_aa: CASSPRGREQETQYF
d_call: TRBD1; j_call: TRBJ1-2; cdr3_length: 16; clone_size: NA; v_call: TRBV5-6; cdr3_nt: TGTGCCAGCAGCCCGATCCCCTCGACAGGGAACTATGGCTACACCTTC; cdr3_aa: CASSPIPSTGNYGYTF
d_call: NA; j_call: TRBJ1-2; cdr3_length: 12; clone_size: few; v_call: TRBV7-2; cdr3_nt: TGTGCCAGCAGCTTAGCTCAGCGTCAATACACCTTC; cdr3_aa: CASSLAQRQYTF